The next 15 T cell receptor beta chains were all read from a single sample in a study of graft-versus-host responses after intestinal transplantation. Sequenced by immunoSEQ multiplex PCR; TCRdb stores in-frame clones only, minus some. Found here are over 60,000 clones, roughly 92% of them singletons; the top ten hold around 6.7%. Sequences were derived from bone marrow, sampled around 730 days after intestinal transplantation. These receptors all come from a human patient who received an intestinal transplant, so some T cells may come from the graft donor.

The sample holds one count of this clone. The V call is TRBV11-3, the J call TRBJ2-5; 9 bases are a match to TRBD2. The CDR3 extends over 16 amino acids. Germline lookup yields CDR1 SGHNT and CDR2 YENEEA. The V gene end was trimmed by 4 bases and the J gene end by 4 bases; junction bases not matched to a gene: 10. The CDR3 reads CASSSRSSGGLETQYF. The CDR3 DNA reads as TGTGCCAGCAGCTCCCGAAGTAGCGGGGGTTTAGAGACCCAGTACTTC. Drawing the rest from reference TRBV11-3 and TRBJ2-5, the complete variable domain is EAGVVQSPRYKIIEKKQPVAFWCNPISGHNTLYWYLQNLGQGPELLIRYENEEAVDDSQLPKDRFSAERLKGVDSTLKIQPAELGDSAVYLCASSSRSSGGLETQYFGPGTRLLVL.

The V call is TRBV6-5, the J call TRBJ1-2, with D perhaps TRBD1 (6 bases). V lost 6 bases and J 4 bases, leaving 15 bases between the germline ends. The CDR3 consists of 14 residues. Per the germline V gene, CDR1 is MNHEY and CDR2 is SVGAGI. The CDR3, as DNA: TGTGCCAGCAGGGGCCCTGGACAGATCTATGGCTACACCTTC. It encodes CASRGPGQIYGYTF.

V gene TRBV29-1 combines with J gene TRBJ2-7, with 11 bases fitting TRBD2. Germline CDR1 reads SQVTM; CDR2 reads ANQGSEA. With V trimmed by 7 bases and J by 0 bases, 14 bases remained unmatched. This CDR3 has 17 residues. CDR3: CSATRLAGLSSSYEQYF. In DNA form, the CDR3 reads TGCAGCGCGACTCGACTAGCGGGATTGTCTAGCTCCTACGAGCAGTACTTC.

This sequence joins TRBV7-3 and TRBJ1-1; D gene uncertain. Trimming stripped 4 bases from V and 6 bases from J, with 15 bases between. Germline V lookup: CDR1 SGHTA, CDR2 FQGTGA. This CDR3 region has 14 residues. The CDR3 is CASSSERGKAEAFF. CDR3 DNA: TGTGCCAGCAGCTCAGAAAGAGGGAAGGCTGAAGCTTTCTTT. The full variable domain, in which reference TRBV7-3 and TRBJ1-1 provide the parts outside the CDR3, is GAGVSQTPSNKVTEKGKYVELRCDPISGHTALYWYRQSLGQGPEFLIYFQGTGAADDSGLPNDRFFAVRPEGSVSTLKIQRTERGDSAVYLCASSSERGKAEAFFGQGTRLTVV.

V gene TRBV7-9 combines with J gene TRBJ2-3, with D tentatively TRBD2 (5 bases). The CDR3 is made up of 17 amino acids. The germline V gene has CDR1 SEHNR and CDR2 FQNEAQ (reference sequence). V was trimmed by 6 bases and J by 5 bases, leaving 24 bases between them. For the CDR3, the DNA is TGTGCCAGCAGATCCAACTTCGGCATAGGGAGAGGAGATACGCAGTATTTT. The encoded protein is CASRSNFGIGRGDTQYF.

This clone occurred once. The chain joins TRBV12-5 to TRBJ1-1; 8 bases are shared with TRBD1. The germline V gene encodes CDR1 LGHNT and CDR2 FRNRAP. The CDR3 has 14 residues. The ends lost 5 bases at V and 13 bases at J; junction bases unmatched: 15. CDR3: CASGETGVGGLGFF. The CDR3 coding sequence is TGTGCTAGTGGTGAGACAGGGGTTGGTGGGTTGGGTTTCTTT.

J is TRBJ2-5 and V is TRBV5-6, with 14 bases identical to TRBD2. CDR3 size: 16 residues. Trimming took 1 base from V and 11 from J; bases not matched to a gene: 10. Germline V gives CDR1 SGHDT, CDR2 YYEEEE. CDR3 in amino acids: CASSLWGLAGVSEQYF. CDR3 in DNA: TGTGCCAGCAGCTTGTGGGGACTAGCGGGAGTAAGTGAGCAGTACTTC.

The CDR3 nucleotides read TGCAGCGTTCTTGGACTAGCGGGCTCCTACGAGCAGTACTTC. Its translation: CSVLGLAGSYEQYF. The V and J genes are TRBV29-1 and TRBJ2-7; 11 nucleotides align to TRBD2. With V trimmed by 5 bases and J by 0 bases, 3 bases remained unmatched. The germline V gene has CDR1 SQVTM and CDR2 ANQGSEA. The CDR3 consists of 14 residues.

The CDR3 DNA reads as TGTGCCAGCAGCTTGCTTAAGGAACGACAGTCACCCCTCCACTTT. Its translation is CASSLLKERQSPLHF. The V call is TRBV5-4, the J call TRBJ1-6, with TRBD1 as a possible D gene (5 bases). The ends were cut back, 1 base at V and 10 bases at J, with 15 bases in the middle. CDR1 is SGHNT, CDR2 YYREEE, per germline (reference sequence). CDR3 length equals 15 residues.

The chain links TRBV27 to TRBJ1-2, with D possibly matching TRBD1 (5 bases). V dropped 5 bases and J dropped 8 bases, with 15 bases sitting between them. CDR1 MNHEY and CDR2 SMNVEV come from the germline V gene (reference sequence). The CDR3 sequence is 13 residues long. CDR3 in amino acids: CASSLFGGGGYTF. The CDR3 nucleotides read TGTGCCAGCAGTCTCTTCGGGGGAGGGGGCTACACCTTC.

The V and J genes are TRBV27 and TRBJ1-1; possibly TRBD1 for D (5 bases). V lost 0 bases and J 5 bases, leaving 13 bases between the germline ends. Germline V gene sequence: CDR1 MNHEY, CDR2 SMNVEV (reference sequence). The CDR3 length is 15 residues. The CDR3 protein is CASSLSSAGRTEAFF. Here the CDR3 DNA reads TGTGCCAGCAGTTTATCGTCGGCAGGGAGAACTGAAGCTTTCTTT.

V and J are TRBV4-1 and TRBJ1-1; no definite D call. The CDR3 has 15 amino acids. Between the trimmed V and J ends, which lost 0 bases and 5 bases, there was a span of 13 bases. Germline V gene sequence: CDR1 MGHRA, CDR2 YSYEKL. CDR3 nucleotide sequence: TGCGCCAGCAGCCAAGATCCGGGCCCGCAGACTGAAGCTTTCTTT. The encoded protein is CASSQDPGPQTEAFF.

The chain joins TRBV7-6 to TRBJ1-1, with D uncertain. CDR1 and CDR2 from the germline V gene are SGHVS and FNYEAQ. The CDR3 is 14 amino acids. Trimming stripped 2 bases from V and 1 base from J, with 8 bases between. Written as DNA, the CDR3 is TGTGCCAGCAGCTTAAACCCGGAGAACACTGAAGCTTTCTTT. This gives the protein CASSLNPENTEAFF. Supplemented by reference TRBV7-6 and TRBJ1-1, the full variable domain reads GAGVSQSPRYKVTKRGQDVALRCDPISGHVSLYWYRQALGQGPEFLTYFNYEAQQDKSGLPNDRFSAERPEGSISTLTIQRTEQRDSAMYRCASSLNPENTEAFFGQGTRLTVV.

This chain joins TRBV11-1 and TRBJ2-7; D gene ambiguous. The V gene's germline CDR1 is SGHAT and CDR2 FQDESV (reference sequence). Trimming took off 5 bases at V and 4 bases at J, with 6 bases between the two ends. CDR3 length: 11 residues. The CDR3 nucleotides are TGTGCCAGCAGCCAACTGTACGAGCAGTACTTC. It specifies CASSQLYEQYF.

V and J are TRBV4-2 and TRBJ2-2; 8 bases line up with TRBD2. Per germline, CDR1 LGHNA and CDR2 YNFKEQ. Trimming cost V 2 bases and J 2 bases; bases outside gene matches: 10. This CDR3 region has 18 residues. Here the CDR3 DNA reads TGTGCCAGCAGCCAAAAGGGGAATCGGGGGGGTAACACCGGGGAGCTGTTTTTT. Amino acids: CASSQKGNRGGNTGELFF.